This TCR beta chain was sequenced during a study of beta chain features in type 1 diabetes. The investigators reverse transcribed all of the isolated RNA, so they sequenced expressed TCRB transcripts. Measured with immunoSEQ multiplex PCR; TCRdb has only the in-frame clones, and not every one. The table lists a few hundred thousand clones, approximately 16% of them singletons, with roughly 0.015% in the top ten. Study-level points and caveats: Within each of all four CD4+ subsets, Type 1 diabetes patients had TCRB CDR3s that were moderately but significantly shorter.

Germline CDR1 reads SNHLY; CDR2 reads FYNNEI. Trimming at V came to 8 bases and at J to 4 bases, leaving 12 bases not matched to a gene. This CDR3 contains 16 residues. Concerning this clone itself: Antigen specificity is unknown. Other DNA sequences in the same sample also yield this CDR3.

The material sequenced was naive CD4+ T cells from blood. The V gene is TRBV2, the J gene TRBJ1-5, with 9 bases identical to TRBD1. This TCR derives from a man younger than 35 with type 1 diabetes. The CDR3 sequence is CASAGGRGTGNQPQHF. The CDR3 coding sequence is TGTGCCAGCGCCGGGGGGAGAGGGACAGGGAATCAGCCCCAGCATTTT.